This entry features one T cell receptor beta chain sequence. Antigen specificity is unknown. This CDR3 region has 15 residues. CDR1 and CDR2 from the germline V gene are MNHNY and SVGAGI (reference sequence). V gave up 4 bases and J gave up 4 bases; unmatched junction bases: 10. 13 Jbeta primers and 60 Vbeta primers were used for the PCR. Sequencing was performed with immunoSEQ multiplex PCR; in TCRdb, only in-frame clones are kept and a portion is missing. The data show about 150,000 clones, 60% to 80% seen once. The data were obtained in a study of cytomegalovirus exposure and HLA in healthy donors. Study outcomes and limitations: Published work reported that the classifier diagnosed cytomegalovirus status with high specificity and sensitivity.

The TCR comes from a man under 40 in good health and CMV-seropositive. V gene TRBV6-6 combines with J gene TRBJ2-7, with 7 bases fitting TRBD1. Material: PBMCs. The CDR3 spells CASSFRDSVKYEQYF. In DNA, the CDR3 is TGTGCCAGCAGTTTCCGGGACAGTGTAAAATACGAGCAGTACTTC.